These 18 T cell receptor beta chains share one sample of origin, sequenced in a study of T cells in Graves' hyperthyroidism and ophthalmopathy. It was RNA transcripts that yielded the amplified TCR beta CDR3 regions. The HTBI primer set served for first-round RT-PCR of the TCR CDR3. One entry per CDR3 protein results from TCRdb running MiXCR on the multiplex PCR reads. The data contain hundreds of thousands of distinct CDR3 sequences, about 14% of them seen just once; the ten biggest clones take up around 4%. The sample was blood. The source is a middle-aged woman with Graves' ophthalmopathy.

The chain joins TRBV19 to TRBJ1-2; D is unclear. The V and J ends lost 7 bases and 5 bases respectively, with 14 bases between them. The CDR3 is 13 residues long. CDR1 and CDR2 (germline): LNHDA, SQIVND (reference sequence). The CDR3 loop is CASISGPGYGYTF. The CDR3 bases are TGTGCCAGTATCAGCGGCCCCGGGTATGGCTACACCTTC.

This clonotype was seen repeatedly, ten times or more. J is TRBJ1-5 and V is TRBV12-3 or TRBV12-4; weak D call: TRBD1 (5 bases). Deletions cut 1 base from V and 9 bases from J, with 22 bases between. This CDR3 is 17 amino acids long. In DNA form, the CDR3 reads TGTGCCAGCAGTTTAGATCTTTTTGGAGGGGCCCTCGGGCCCCAGCATTTT. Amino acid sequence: CASSLDLFGGALGPQHF.

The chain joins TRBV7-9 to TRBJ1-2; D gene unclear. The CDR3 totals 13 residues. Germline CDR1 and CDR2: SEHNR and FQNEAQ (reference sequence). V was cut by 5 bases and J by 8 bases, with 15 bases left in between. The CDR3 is CASSRAPFIGYTF. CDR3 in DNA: TGTGCCAGCAGCCGGGCCCCGTTTATAGGCTACACCTTC.

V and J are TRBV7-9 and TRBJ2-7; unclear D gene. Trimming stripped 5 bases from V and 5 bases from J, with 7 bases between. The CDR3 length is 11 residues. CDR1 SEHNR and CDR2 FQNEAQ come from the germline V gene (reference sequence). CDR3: CASSGQDEQYF. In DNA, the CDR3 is TGTGCCAGCAGCGGCCAAGACGAGCAGTACTTC.

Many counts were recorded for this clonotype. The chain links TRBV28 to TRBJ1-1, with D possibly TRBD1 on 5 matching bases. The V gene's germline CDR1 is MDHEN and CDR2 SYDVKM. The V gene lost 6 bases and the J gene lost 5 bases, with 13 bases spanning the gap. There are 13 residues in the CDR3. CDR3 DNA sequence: TGTGCCAGCAGGGGACCTTCATGGACTGAAGCTTTCTTT. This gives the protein CASRGPSWTEAFF.

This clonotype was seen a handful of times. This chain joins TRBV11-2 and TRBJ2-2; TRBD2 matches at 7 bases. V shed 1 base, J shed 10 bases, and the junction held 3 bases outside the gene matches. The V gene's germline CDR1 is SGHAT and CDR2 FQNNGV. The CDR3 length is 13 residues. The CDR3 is CASSLALAEELFF. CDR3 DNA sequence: TGTGCCAGCAGCTTAGCTCTAGCGGAGGAGCTGTTTTTT.

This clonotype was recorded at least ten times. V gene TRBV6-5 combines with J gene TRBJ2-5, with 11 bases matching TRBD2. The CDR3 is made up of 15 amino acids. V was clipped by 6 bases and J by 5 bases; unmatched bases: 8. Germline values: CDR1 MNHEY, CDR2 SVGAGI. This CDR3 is CASSITSGSAETQYF. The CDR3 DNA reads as TGTGCCAGCAGCATCACTAGCGGGAGTGCCGAGACCCAGTACTTC.

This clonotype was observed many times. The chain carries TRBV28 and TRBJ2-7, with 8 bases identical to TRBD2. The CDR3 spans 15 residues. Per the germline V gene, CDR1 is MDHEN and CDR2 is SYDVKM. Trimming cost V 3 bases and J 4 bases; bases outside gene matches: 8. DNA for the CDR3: TGTGCCAGCAGTTTTGTTGAAGCGGGAGTTTACGAGCAGTACTTC. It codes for CASSFVEAGVYEQYF. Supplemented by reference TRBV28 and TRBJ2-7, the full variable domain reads DVKVTQSSRYLVKRTGEKVFLECVQDMDHENMFWYRQDPGLGLRLIYFSYDVKMKEKGDIPEGYSVSREKKERFSLILESASTNQTSMYLCASSFVEAGVYEQYFGPGTRLTVT.

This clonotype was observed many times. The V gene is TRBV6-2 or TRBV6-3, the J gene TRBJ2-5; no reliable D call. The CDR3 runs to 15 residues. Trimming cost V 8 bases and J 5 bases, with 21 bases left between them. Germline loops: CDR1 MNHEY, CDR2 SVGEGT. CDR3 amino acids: CASANSPAAVETQYF. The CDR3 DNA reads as TGTGCCAGCGCGAACTCCCCGGCCGCAGTGGAGACCCAGTACTTC.

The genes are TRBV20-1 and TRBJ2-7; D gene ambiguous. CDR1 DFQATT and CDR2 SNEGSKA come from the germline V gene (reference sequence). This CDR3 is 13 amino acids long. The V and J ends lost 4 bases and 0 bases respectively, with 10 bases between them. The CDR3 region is CSAKRRGSYEQYF. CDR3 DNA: TGCAGTGCTAAGCGTCGCGGCTCCTACGAGCAGTACTTC.

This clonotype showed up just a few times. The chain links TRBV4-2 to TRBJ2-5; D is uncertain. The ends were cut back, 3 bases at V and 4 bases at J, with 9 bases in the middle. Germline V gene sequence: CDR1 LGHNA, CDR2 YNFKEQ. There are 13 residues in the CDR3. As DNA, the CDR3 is TGTGCCAGCAGCCAGTATCTGAGAGAGACCCAGTACTTC. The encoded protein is CASSQYLRETQYF.

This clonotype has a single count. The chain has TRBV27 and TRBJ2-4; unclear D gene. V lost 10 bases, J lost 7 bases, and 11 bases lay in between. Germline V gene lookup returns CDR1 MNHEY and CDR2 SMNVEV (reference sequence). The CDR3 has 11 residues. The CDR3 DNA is TGTGCCACCCACAGTTATAACATTCAGTACTTC. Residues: CATHSYNIQYF.

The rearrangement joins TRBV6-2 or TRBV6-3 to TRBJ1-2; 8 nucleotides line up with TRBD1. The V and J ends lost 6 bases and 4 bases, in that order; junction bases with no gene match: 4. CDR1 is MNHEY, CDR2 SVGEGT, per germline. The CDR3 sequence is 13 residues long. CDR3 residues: CASRRGQGYGYTF. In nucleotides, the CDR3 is TGTGCCAGCAGGCGCGGACAGGGCTATGGCTACACCTTC.

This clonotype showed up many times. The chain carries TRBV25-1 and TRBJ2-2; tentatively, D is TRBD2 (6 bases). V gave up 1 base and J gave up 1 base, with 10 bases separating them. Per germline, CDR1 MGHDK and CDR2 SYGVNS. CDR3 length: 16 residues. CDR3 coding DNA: TGTGCCAGCAGTGAATTAGGGGACTGGAACACCGGGGAGCTGTTTTTT. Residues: CASSELGDWNTGELFF. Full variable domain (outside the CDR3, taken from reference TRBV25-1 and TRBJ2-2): EADIYQTPRYLVIGTGKKITLECSQTMGHDKMYWYQQDPGMELHLIHYSYGVNSTEKGDLSSESTVSRIRTEHFPLTLESARPSHTSQYLCASSELGDWNTGELFFGEGSRLTVL.

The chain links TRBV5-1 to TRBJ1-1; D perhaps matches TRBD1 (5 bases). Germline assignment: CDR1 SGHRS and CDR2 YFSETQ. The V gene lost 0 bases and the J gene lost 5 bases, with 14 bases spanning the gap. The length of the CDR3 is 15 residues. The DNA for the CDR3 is TGCGCCAGCAGCTTGGGGCAGGGCGGTAGAACTGAAGCTTTCTTT. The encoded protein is CASSLGQGGRTEAFF.

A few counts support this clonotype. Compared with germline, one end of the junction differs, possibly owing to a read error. In DNA form, the CDR3 reads TGTGCCAGCTCACCTGGACGCACTGAAGCTCTCTTT. As protein: CASSPGRTEALF. V gene TRBV18 combines with J gene TRBJ1-1; D unclear. The CDR3 is made up of 12 amino acids. Germline lookup yields CDR1 KGHSH and CDR2 LQKENI.

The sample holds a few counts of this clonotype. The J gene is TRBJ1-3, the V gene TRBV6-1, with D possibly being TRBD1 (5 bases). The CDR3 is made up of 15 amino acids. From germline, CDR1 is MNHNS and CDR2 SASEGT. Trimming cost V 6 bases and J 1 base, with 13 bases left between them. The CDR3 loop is CASREGSKSGNTIYF. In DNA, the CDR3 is TGTGCCAGCAGGGAGGGGAGTAAGTCTGGAAACACCATATATTTT.

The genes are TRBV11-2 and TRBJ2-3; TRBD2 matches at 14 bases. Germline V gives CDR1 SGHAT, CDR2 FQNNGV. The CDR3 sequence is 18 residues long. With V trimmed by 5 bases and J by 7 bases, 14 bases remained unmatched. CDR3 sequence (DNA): TGTGCCAGCAGCCCCGGGACTAGCGGGAGCATCGGGCCCTATACGCAGTATTTT. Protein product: CASSPGTSGSIGPYTQYF.